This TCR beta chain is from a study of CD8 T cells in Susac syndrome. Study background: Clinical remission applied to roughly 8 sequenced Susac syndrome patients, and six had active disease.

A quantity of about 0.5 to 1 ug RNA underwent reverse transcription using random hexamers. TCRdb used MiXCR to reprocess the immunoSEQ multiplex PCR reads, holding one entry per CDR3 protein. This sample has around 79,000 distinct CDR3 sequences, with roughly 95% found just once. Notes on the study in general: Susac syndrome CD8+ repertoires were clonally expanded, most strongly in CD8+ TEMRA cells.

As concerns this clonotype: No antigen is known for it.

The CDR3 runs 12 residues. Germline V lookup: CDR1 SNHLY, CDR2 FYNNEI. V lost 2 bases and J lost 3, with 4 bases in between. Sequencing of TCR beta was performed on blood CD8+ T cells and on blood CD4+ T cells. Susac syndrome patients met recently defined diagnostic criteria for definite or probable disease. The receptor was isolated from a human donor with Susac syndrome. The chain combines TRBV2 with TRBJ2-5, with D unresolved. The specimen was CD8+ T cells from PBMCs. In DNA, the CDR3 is TGTGCCAGCAGTGAACGGGAAGAGACCCAGTACTTC. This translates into CASSEREETQYF.